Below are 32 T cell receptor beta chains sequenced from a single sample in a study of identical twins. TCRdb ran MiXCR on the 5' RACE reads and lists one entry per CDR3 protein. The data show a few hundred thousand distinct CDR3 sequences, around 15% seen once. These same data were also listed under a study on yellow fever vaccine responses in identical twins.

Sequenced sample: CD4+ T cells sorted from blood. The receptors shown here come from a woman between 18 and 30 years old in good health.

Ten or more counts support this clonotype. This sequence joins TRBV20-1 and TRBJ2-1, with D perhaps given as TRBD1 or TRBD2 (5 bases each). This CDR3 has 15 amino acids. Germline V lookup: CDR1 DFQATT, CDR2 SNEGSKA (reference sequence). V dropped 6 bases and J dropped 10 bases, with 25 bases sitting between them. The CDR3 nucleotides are TGCAGTGCGTATCCGGGACCGACGAGAGTCGGCGAGCAGTTCTTC. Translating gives CSAYPGPTRVGEQFF.

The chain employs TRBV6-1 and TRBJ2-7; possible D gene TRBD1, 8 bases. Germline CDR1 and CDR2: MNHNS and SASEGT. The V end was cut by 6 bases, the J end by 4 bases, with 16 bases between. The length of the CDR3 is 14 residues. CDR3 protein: CASSPDRGGYEQYF. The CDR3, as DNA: TGTGCCAGCAGCCCAGACAGGGGAGGGTACGAGCAGTACTTC.

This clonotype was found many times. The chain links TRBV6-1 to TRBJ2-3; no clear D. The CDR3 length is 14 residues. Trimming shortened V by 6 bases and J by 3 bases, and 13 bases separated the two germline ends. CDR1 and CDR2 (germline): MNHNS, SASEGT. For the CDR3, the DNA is TGTGCCAGCAGCATCGGTTTGGGAACAGATACGCAGTATTTT. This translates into CASSIGLGTDTQYF.

CDR3 sequence reads: CATRDSGAGGEQYF. CDR3 nucleotide sequence: TGTGCCACCAGGGATAGCGGAGCTGGAGGGGAGCAGTACTTC. The rearrangement links TRBV15 to TRBJ2-7; D perhaps matches TRBD2 (6 bases). Germline V gene lookup returns CDR1 LNHNV and CDR2 YYDKDF (reference sequence). Between the trimmed V and J ends, which lost 6 bases and 7 bases, there was a span of 19 bases. This CDR3 contains 14 residues.

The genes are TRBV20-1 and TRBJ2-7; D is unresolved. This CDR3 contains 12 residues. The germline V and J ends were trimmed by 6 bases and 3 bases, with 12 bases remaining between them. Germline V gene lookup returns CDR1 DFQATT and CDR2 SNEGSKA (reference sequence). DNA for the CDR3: TGCAGTGCGTCCGGGCCAAACTACGAGCAGTACTTC. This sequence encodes CSASGPNYEQYF.

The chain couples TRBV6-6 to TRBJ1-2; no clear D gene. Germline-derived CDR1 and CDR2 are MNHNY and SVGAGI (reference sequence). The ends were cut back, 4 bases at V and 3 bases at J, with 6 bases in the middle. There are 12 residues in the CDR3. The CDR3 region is CASSSRDYGYTF. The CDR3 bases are TGTGCCAGCAGTTCTCGGGACTATGGCTACACCTTC.

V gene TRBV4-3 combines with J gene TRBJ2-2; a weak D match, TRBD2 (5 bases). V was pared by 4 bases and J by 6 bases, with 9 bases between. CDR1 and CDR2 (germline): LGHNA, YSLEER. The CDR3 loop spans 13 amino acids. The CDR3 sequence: CASSPGKPGELFF. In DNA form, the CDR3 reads TGCGCCAGCAGCCCGGGGAAACCCGGGGAGCTGTTTTTT.

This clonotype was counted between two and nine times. The CDR3, as DNA: TGCGCCAGCAGCCAAGATCCCCCCCCCGGCGTCCAGTTCTTC. This encodes CASSQDPPPGVQFF. The V and J genes are TRBV4-3 and TRBJ2-1; no firm D call. The CDR3 has 14 amino acids. Trimming removed 0 bases from V and 13 bases from J, with 16 bases in between. The germline gives CDR1 LGHNA, CDR2 YSLEER.

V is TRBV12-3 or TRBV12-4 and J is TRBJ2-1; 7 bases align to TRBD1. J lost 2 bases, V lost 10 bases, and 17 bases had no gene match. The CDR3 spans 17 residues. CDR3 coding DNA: TGTGCCATCTGTTCCCTCTCGGGGACAGTCCCCTACAATGAGCAGTTCTTC. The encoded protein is CAICSLSGTVPYNEQFF.

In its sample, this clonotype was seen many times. For the CDR3, the DNA is TGTGCCAGCAGCTCAAAGCTAGTGCGGGAGTCCTACAATGAGCAGTTCTTC. Translating gives CASSSKLVRESYNEQFF. The rearrangement uses TRBV7-2 and TRBJ2-1, with 7 bases matching TRBD2. This CDR3 is built from 17 residues. With V trimmed by 4 bases and J by 1 base, 10 bases remained unmatched. Germline CDR1 SGHTA, CDR2 FQGNSA.

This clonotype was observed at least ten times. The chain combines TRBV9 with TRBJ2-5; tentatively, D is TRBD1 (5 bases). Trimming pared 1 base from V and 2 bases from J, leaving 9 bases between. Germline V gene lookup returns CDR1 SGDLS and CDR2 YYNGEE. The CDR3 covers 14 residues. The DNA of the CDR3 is TGTGCCAGCAGCGTAAAGGGGAAGCAAGAGACCCAGTACTTC. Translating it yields CASSVKGKQETQYF.

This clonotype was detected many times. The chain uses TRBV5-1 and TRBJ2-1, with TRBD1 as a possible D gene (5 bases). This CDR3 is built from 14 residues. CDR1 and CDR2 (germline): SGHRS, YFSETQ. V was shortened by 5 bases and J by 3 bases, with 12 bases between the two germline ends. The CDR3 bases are TGCGCCAGCAGTCTTGACAGAAACTACAATGAGCAGTTCTTC. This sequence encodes CASSLDRNYNEQFF. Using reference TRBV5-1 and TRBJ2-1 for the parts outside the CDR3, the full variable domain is KAGVTQTPRYLIKTRGQQVTLSCSPISGHRSVSWYQQTPGQGLQFLFEYFSETQRNKGNFPGRFSGRQFSNSRSEMNVSTLELGDSALYLCASSLDRNYNEQFFGPGTRLTVL.

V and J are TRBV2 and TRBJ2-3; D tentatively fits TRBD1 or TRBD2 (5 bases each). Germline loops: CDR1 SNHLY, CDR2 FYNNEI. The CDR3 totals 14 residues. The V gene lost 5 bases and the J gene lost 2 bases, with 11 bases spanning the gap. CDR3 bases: TGTGCCAGCAGTTGGGACCCAGACACAGATACGCAGTATTTT. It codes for CASSWDPDTDTQYF.

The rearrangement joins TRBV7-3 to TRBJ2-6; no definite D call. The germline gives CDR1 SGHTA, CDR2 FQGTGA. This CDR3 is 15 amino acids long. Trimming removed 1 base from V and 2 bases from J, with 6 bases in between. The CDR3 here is CASSLKGTGANVLTF. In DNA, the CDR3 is TGTGCCAGCAGCTTAAAGGGAACTGGGGCCAACGTCCTGACTTTC.

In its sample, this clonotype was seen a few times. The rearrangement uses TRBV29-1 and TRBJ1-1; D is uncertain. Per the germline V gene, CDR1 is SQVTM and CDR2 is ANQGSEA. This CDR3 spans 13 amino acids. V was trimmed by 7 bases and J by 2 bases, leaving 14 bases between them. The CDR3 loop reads CSALHSPNTEAFF. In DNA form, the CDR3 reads TGCAGCGCCCTGCACAGCCCAAACACTGAAGCTTTCTTT. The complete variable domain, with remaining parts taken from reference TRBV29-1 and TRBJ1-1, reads SAVISQKPSRDICQRGTSLTIQCQVDSQVTMMFWYRQQPGQSLTLIATANQGSEATYESGFVIDKFPISRPNLTFSTLTVSNMSPEDSSIYLCSALHSPNTEAFFGQGTRLTVV.

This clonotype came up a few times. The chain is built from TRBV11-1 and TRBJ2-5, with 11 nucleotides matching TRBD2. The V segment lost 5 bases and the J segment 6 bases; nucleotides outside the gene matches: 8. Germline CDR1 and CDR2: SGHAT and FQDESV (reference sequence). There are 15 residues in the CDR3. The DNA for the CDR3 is TGTGCCAGCAGCCCTATAGCGGGAGGGGCGAAGACCCAGTACTTC. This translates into CASSPIAGGAKTQYF.

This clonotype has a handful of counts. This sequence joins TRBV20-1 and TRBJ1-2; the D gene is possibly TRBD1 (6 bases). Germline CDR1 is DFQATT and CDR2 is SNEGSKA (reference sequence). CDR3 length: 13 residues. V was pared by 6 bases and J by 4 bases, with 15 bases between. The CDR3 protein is CSAESGGGYGYTF. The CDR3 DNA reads TGCAGTGCGGAGAGTGGAGGGGGCTATGGCTACACCTTC.

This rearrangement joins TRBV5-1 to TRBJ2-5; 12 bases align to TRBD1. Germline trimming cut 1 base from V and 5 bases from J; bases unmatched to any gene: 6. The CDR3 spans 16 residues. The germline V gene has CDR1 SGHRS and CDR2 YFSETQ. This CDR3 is CASSLRGTGGGETQYF. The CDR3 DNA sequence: TGCGCCAGCAGCTTGAGGGGGACAGGGGGCGGTGAGACCCAGTACTTC.

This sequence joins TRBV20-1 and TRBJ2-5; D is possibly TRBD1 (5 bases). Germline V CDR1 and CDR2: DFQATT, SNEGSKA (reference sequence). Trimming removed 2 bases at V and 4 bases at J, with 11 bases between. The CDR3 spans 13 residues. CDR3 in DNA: TGCAGTGCTAGATCAGGGTTAGGAGAGACCCAGTACTTC. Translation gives CSARSGLGETQYF.

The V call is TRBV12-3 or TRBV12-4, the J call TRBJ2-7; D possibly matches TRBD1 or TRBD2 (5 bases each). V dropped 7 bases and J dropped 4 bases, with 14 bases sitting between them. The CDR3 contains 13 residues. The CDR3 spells CASNSGEGYEQYF. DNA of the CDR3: TGTGCCAGCAACTCTGGTGAGGGGTACGAGCAGTACTTC.

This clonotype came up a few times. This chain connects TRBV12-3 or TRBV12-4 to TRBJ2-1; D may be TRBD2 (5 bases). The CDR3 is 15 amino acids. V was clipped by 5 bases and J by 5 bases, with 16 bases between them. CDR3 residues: CASSAPGLIDNEQFF. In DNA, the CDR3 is TGTGCCAGCAGTGCCCCTGGACTTATCGACAATGAGCAGTTCTTC.

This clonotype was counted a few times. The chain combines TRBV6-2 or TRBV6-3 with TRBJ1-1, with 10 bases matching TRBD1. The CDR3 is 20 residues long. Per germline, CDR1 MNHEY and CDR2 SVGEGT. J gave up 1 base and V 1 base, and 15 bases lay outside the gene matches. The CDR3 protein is CASSYLFRGQGPGRNTEAFF. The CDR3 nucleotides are TGTGCCAGCAGTTACTTATTTCGGGGACAGGGGCCCGGGAGGAACACTGAAGCTTTCTTT.

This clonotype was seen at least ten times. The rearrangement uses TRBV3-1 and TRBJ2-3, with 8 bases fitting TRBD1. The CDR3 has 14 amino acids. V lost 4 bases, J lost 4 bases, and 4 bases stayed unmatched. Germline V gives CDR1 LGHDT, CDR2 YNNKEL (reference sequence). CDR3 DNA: TGTGCCAGCAGCCCAGGACAGGGAGCAGATACGCAGTATTTT. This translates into CASSPGQGADTQYF.

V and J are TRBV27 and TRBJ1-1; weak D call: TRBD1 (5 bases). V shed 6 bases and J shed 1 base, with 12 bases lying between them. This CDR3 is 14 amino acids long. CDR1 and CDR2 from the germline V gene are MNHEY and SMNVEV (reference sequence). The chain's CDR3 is CASRVTDQNTEAFF. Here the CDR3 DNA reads TGTGCCAGCAGGGTGACAGACCAGAACACTGAAGCTTTCTTT.

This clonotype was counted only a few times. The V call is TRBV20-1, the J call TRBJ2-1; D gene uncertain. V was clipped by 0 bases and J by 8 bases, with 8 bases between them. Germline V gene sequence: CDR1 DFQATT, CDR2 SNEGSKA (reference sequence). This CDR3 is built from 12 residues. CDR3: CSARDQLHEQFF. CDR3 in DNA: TGCAGTGCTAGAGATCAACTACATGAGCAGTTCTTC.

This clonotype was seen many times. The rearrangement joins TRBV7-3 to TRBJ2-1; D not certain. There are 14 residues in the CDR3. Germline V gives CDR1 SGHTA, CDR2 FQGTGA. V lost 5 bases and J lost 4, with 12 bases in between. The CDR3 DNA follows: TGTGCCAGCAGCCCAGCAGGATCGTACAATGAGCAGTTCTTC. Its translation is CASSPAGSYNEQFF.

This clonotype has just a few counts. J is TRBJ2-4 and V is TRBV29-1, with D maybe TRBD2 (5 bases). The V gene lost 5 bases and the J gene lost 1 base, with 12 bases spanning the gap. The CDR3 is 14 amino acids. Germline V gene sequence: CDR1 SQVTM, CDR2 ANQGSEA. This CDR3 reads CSVNPGEAKNIQYF. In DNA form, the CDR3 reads TGCAGCGTTAACCCCGGGGAGGCCAAAAACATTCAGTACTTC.

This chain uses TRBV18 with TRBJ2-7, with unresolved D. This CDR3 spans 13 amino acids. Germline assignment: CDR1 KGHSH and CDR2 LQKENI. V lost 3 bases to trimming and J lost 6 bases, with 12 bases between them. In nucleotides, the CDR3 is TGTGCCAGCTCACCCGTCGAGACCAGCGAGCAGTACTTC. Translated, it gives CASSPVETSEQYF.

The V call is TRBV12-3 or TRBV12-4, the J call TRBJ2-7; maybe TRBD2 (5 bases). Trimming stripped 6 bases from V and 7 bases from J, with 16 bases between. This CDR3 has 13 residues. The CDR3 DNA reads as TGTGCCAGCAGGGGAGAGGACTGGGAGGAGCAGTACTTC. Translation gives CASRGEDWEEQYF.

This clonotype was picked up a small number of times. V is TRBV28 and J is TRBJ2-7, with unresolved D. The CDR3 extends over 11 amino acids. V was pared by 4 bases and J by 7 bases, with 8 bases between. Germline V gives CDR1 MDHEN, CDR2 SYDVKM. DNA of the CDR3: TGTGCCAGCAGTTGGGTGGGGGAGCAGTACTTC. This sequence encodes CASSWVGEQYF.

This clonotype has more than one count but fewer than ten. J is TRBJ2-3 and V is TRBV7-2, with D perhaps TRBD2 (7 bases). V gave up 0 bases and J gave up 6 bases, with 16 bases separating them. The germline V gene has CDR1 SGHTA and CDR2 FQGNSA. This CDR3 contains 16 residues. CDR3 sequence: CASSLAPQGRGDTQYF. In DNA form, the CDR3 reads TGTGCCAGCAGCTTAGCGCCCCAGGGGAGGGGTGATACGCAGTATTTT. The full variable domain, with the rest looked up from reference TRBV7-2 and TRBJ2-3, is GAGVSQSPSNKVTEKGKDVELRCDPISGHTALYWYRQSLGQGLEFLIYFQGNSAPDKSGLPSDRFSAERTGGSVSTLTIQRTQQEDSAVYLCASSLAPQGRGDTQYFGPGTRLTVL.

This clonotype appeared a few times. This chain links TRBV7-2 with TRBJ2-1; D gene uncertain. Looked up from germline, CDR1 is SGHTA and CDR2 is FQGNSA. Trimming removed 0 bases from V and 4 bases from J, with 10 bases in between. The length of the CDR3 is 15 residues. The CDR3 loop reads CASSLAFARYNEQFF. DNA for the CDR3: TGTGCCAGCAGCTTAGCATTTGCCCGATACAATGAGCAGTTCTTC.